Presented here are 32 T cell receptor beta chains from one specimen sequenced in a study of sequential checkpoint blockade in melanoma. Treatment given: randomized to nivolumab then ipilimumab (arm A) or the reverse (arm B). Sequencing used immunoSEQ multiplex PCR; TCRdb keeps in-frame clones, though not all of them. Among some 40,000 clones, 84% were seen once, and the ten largest hold 5.5%. This material consisted of CD8+ T cells sorted from blood (inferred from file names), taken from a patient given nivolumab and ipilimumab in sequence. These receptors were collected from a human donor with melanoma.

V and J are TRBV7-9 and TRBJ1-1; D unresolved. V lost 2 bases to trimming and J lost 7 bases, with 11 bases between them. This CDR3 contains 13 residues. Germline CDR1 and CDR2: SEHNR and FQNEAQ (reference sequence). CDR3 DNA sequence: TGTGCCAGCAGCTTAACTCCCCTTGATGAAGCTTTCTTT. Its protein is CASSLTPLDEAFF.

The chain carries TRBV27 and TRBJ2-1; 10 nucleotides match TRBD2. J was trimmed by 5 bases and V by 3 bases; bases with no gene match: 4. Looked up from germline, CDR1 is MNHEY and CDR2 is SMNVEV (reference sequence). CDR3 length: 15 residues. CDR3 bases: TGTGCCAGCAGTTTTCTAGCGGGGGAACACAATGAGCAGTTCTTC. It codes for CASSFLAGEHNEQFF.

The chain has TRBV5-6 and TRBJ1-1, with 8 bases fitting TRBD1. In germline, CDR1 is SGHDT, CDR2 YYEEEE. V was pared by 3 bases and J by 0 bases, with 4 bases of the junction left unmatched. This CDR3 is built from 15 residues. The CDR3 sequence: CASSSDRGLNTEAFF. The CDR3 nucleotides read TGTGCCAGCAGCTCAGACAGGGGTTTGAACACTGAAGCTTTCTTT.

This chain links TRBV27 with TRBJ2-2; 14 nucleotides line up with TRBD2. CDR3 size: 14 residues. CDR1 MNHEY and CDR2 SMNVEV come from the germline V gene (reference sequence). V shed 8 bases and J 10 bases; nucleotides not matched to a gene: 6. CDR3 sequence reads: CASQTGLAGEELFF. In DNA, the CDR3 is TGTGCCAGCCAAACGGGACTAGCGGGAGAGGAGCTGTTTTTT.

The gene calls are TRBV5-1 and TRBJ1-1; no firm D call. This CDR3 has 11 amino acids. Trimming shortened V by 4 bases and J by 2 bases, and 3 bases separated the two germline ends. CDR1 and CDR2 from the germline V gene are SGHRS and YFSETQ. The CDR3 region has the DNA TGCGCCAGCAGCCTAAACACTGAAGCTTTCTTT. The encoded protein is CASSLNTEAFF.

This clone occurred once. The chain links TRBV18 to TRBJ1-5, with 7 bases that match TRBD1. Germline V CDR1 and CDR2: KGHSH, LQKENI. The J segment lost 3 bases and the V segment lost 8 bases, leaving 13 bases of the junction unmatched. CDR3 length: 16 amino acids. The CDR3 loop reads CASPTLTDRDNQPQHF. The CDR3 nucleotides are TGTGCCAGCCCAACCCTTACTGACAGGGACAATCAGCCCCAGCATTTT.

J is TRBJ1-2 and V is TRBV19; D remains ambiguous. V shed 6 bases and J shed 0 bases, with 8 bases lying between them. The CDR3 is 13 amino acids. Germline V gene sequence: CDR1 LNHDA, CDR2 SQIVND (reference sequence). This chain's CDR3 is CASSHGANYGYTF. The DNA for the CDR3 is TGTGCCAGTAGCCACGGAGCTAACTATGGCTACACCTTC.

This clone is termed medium-sized. The V call is TRBV6-4, the J call TRBJ1-6; 8 bases map to TRBD1. V trimming: 6 bases; J trimming: 2 bases; junction bases outside the gene matches: 15. This CDR3 spans 19 amino acids. Germline CDR1 is MRHNA and CDR2 is SNTAGT. The CDR3 nucleotides are TGTGCCAGCAGACTTAACTGGACAGGGCCCTTCCCCTATAATTCACCCCTCCACTTT. It is translated as CASRLNWTGPFPYNSPLHF.

The DNA of the CDR3 is TGTGCCAGCAGCCAGGGGTATCAGCCCCAGCATTTT. Translating it yields CASSQGYQPQHF. The gene calls are TRBV7-9 and TRBJ1-5; weak D call: TRBD1 (6 bases). The V gene's germline CDR1 is SEHNR and CDR2 FQNEAQ (reference sequence). V was trimmed by 5 bases and J by 5 bases, leaving 7 bases between them. This CDR3 contains 12 residues.

The V gene is TRBV29-1, the J gene TRBJ2-2, with 7 bases fitting TRBD1. The CDR3 is made up of 13 amino acids. The J segment lost 6 bases and the V segment lost 1 base, leaving 2 bases of the junction unmatched. From germline, CDR1 is SQVTM and CDR2 ANQGSEA. CDR3 nucleotides: TGCAGCGTTGAAGTGACAGGGTCCGGGGAGCTGTTTTTT. Translating gives CSVEVTGSGELFF.

The V gene is TRBV28, the J gene TRBJ1-6; D not certain. Germline lookup yields CDR1 MDHEN and CDR2 SYDVKM. The V end lost 3 bases, the J end lost 6 bases, and 12 bases lay between the germline ends. The CDR3 is made up of 15 amino acids. CDR3 sequence: CASSLTGGINSPLHF. The CDR3 DNA is TGTGCCAGCAGTTTGACTGGAGGGATTAATTCACCCCTCCACTTT.

CDR3 DNA: TGTGCCAGCAGTGAAAGTGGTCGCGCCGGCGGAAATGAGCAGTTCTTC. Amino acid sequence: CASSESGRAGGNEQFF. This chain connects TRBV2 to TRBJ2-1; the D is unclear. V was trimmed by 2 bases and J by 7 bases, leaving 18 bases between them. There are 16 residues in the CDR3. CDR1 and CDR2 (germline): SNHLY, FYNNEI.

The chain uses TRBV7-8 and TRBJ2-7; TRBD2 matches 14 bases. The CDR3 consists of 15 residues. V was pared by 5 bases and J by 5 bases, with 5 bases of the junction left unmatched. CDR1 is SGHVS, CDR2 FQNEAQ, per germline. The CDR3 nucleotides are TGTGCCAGCAGCCCTGGGACTAGCGGGAGCCACGAGCAGTACTTC. Its protein product is CASSPGTSGSHEQYF.

This chain joins TRBV7-8 and TRBJ1-1; D gene unclear. Germline V lookup: CDR1 SGHVS, CDR2 FQNEAQ. The CDR3 length is 13 residues. Trimming removed 5 bases from V and 3 bases from J, with 10 bases in between. CDR3 nucleotide sequence: TGTGCCAGCAGCCCACACCCTTACACTGAAGCTTTCTTT. Its protein is CASSPHPYTEAFF.

The chain links TRBV6-6 to TRBJ2-5; D is undetermined. CDR3 length: 11 residues. Trimming removed 6 bases from V and 4 bases from J, with 6 bases in between. Germline V gives CDR1 MNHNY, CDR2 SVGAGI (reference sequence). This CDR3 is CASSLLETQYF. The CDR3 coding sequence is TGTGCCAGCAGCCTACTAGAGACCCAGTACTTC.

The chain couples TRBV10-2 to TRBJ2-3; 8 bases fit TRBD1. V was pared by 4 bases and J by 0 bases, with 3 bases of the junction left unmatched. Germline CDR1 is WSHSY and CDR2 is SAAADI. The CDR3 totals 15 residues. CDR3 residues: CASSGQGFSTDTQYF. The CDR3 DNA is TGCGCCAGCAGTGGACAGGGGTTTAGCACAGATACGCAGTATTTT.

The chain links TRBV27 to TRBJ2-1; no clear D gene. Germline values: CDR1 MNHEY, CDR2 SMNVEV (reference sequence). The V gene lost 9 bases and the J gene lost 4 bases, with 10 bases spanning the gap. The CDR3 is 12 amino acids. This CDR3 is CASSDGYNEQFF. The CDR3 bases are TGTGCCAGTTCTGACGGGTACAATGAGCAGTTCTTC.

The DNA of the CDR3 is TGTGCCAGTACGAGGGCCTCGGAGAACTATGGCTACACCTTC. Residues: CASTRASENYGYTF. V usage is TRBV19 and J usage is TRBJ1-2; unclear D gene. CDR1 and CDR2 (germline): LNHDA, SQIVND (reference sequence). Trimming took off 7 bases at V and 2 bases at J, with 14 bases between the two ends. There are 14 residues in the CDR3.

The V gene is TRBV27, the J gene TRBJ2-3; D gene unclear. Germline-derived CDR1 and CDR2 are MNHEY and SMNVEV (reference sequence). CDR3 size: 12 residues. V was trimmed by 6 bases and J by 6 bases, leaving 10 bases between them. The chain's CDR3 is CASSVRLDTQYF. DNA of the CDR3: TGTGCCAGCAGCGTTCGTCTCGATACGCAGTATTTT.

The V gene is TRBV7-9, the J gene TRBJ1-2; maybe TRBD1 (6 bases). Germline V gene sequence: CDR1 SEHNR, CDR2 FQNEAQ (reference sequence). V gave up 2 bases and J gave up 1 base, with 14 bases separating them. This CDR3 is 16 amino acids long. CDR3 region: CASSLPVPGVNYGYTF. CDR3 bases: TGTGCCAGCAGCTTACCTGTACCAGGGGTTAACTATGGCTACACCTTC.

V gene TRBV4-1 combines with J gene TRBJ1-5, with TRBD1 matching over 8 bases. The CDR3 is made up of 14 amino acids. Germline trimming cut 3 bases from V and 7 bases from J; bases unmatched to any gene: 5. Germline CDR1 reads MGHRA; CDR2 reads YSYEKL. The CDR3 coding sequence is TGCGCCAGCAGCCACTTGACAGGGGACCAGCCCCAGCATTTT. The encoded protein is CASSHLTGDQPQHF.

V gene TRBV7-9 combines with J gene TRBJ1-2; D is perhaps TRBD1 (6 bases). The CDR3 length is 16 residues. Trimming left V 1 base short and J 3 bases short, with 15 bases between. Germline values: CDR1 SEHNR, CDR2 FQNEAQ (reference sequence). The CDR3 DNA sequence: TGTGCCAGCAGCTTAGAGGTTCCGGGGGGCGACTATGGCTACACCTTC. Its translation is CASSLEVPGGDYGYTF.

The chain combines TRBV2 with TRBJ1-1; D might be TRBD1 (6 bases). Germline V lookup: CDR1 SNHLY, CDR2 FYNNEI. V shed 3 bases and J shed 6 bases, with 8 bases lying between them. The CDR3 loop spans 12 amino acids. The CDR3 nucleotides read TGTGCCAGCAGTGACTGGGGGCCTGAAGCTTTCTTT. Its translation is CASSDWGPEAFF.

The chain combines TRBV25-1 with TRBJ2-3; D might be TRBD2 (6 bases). Between the trimmed V and J ends, which lost 1 base and 2 bases, there was a span of 10 bases. Germline-derived CDR1 and CDR2 are MGHDK and SYGVNS. The CDR3 contains 15 residues. DNA of the CDR3: TGTGCCAGCAGTGAATGGGGCGGGATCACAGATACGCAGTATTTT. This translates into CASSEWGGITDTQYF.

The rearrangement joins TRBV7-9 to TRBJ2-1; possibly TRBD2 for D (9 bases). The germline V gene has CDR1 SEHNR and CDR2 FQNEAQ (reference sequence). Trimming left V 4 bases short and J 9 bases short, with 31 bases between. This CDR3 is 19 amino acids long. The CDR3 nucleotides read TGTGCCAGCAGCTCATTACAGGGGGAAGGGGCTAGCGGGGCCGGTGAGCAGTTCTTC. Its translation: CASSSLQGEGASGAGEQFF.

This clone was detected once. This rearrangement joins TRBV4-2 to TRBJ1-4, with D maybe TRBD1 (5 bases). Germline-derived CDR1 and CDR2 are LGHNA and YNFKEQ. The CDR3 consists of 16 residues. V lost 4 bases and J 4 bases, leaving 16 bases between the germline ends. The CDR3 DNA sequence: TGTGCCAGCAGCCCAGGGATGGTCAGCTATAATGAAAAACTGTTTTTT. This sequence encodes CASSPGMVSYNEKLFF.

This chain uses TRBV15 with TRBJ2-2; TRBD1 matches at 9 bases. Unmatched junction bases numbered 6, after V lost 5 bases and J lost 5 bases. This CDR3 contains 15 residues. Germline lookup yields CDR1 LNHNV and CDR2 YYDKDF (reference sequence). Written as DNA, the CDR3 is TGTGCCACCAGCGTTTACAGGGGGCAAACCGGGGAGCTGTTTTTT. It yields the protein CATSVYRGQTGELFF.

This clone has only a few counts. The V and J genes are TRBV4-1 and TRBJ1-2, with 8 bases identical to TRBD1. Germline V gene sequence: CDR1 MGHRA, CDR2 YSYEKL. This CDR3 comprises 14 residues. The J segment lost 4 bases and the V segment lost 1 base, leaving 2 bases of the junction unmatched. CDR3 bases: TGCGCCAGCAGCCAAGCAGGGGGCCTCTATGGCTACACCTTC. It encodes CASSQAGGLYGYTF.

The gene calls are TRBV27 and TRBJ1-1; D remains ambiguous. The CDR3 has 16 residues. V lost 5 bases and J 8 bases, leaving 24 bases between the germline ends. Looked up from germline, CDR1 is MNHEY and CDR2 is SMNVEV (reference sequence). The CDR3 coding sequence is TGTGCCAGCAGTCTGAGGCCACGATGGAGTGAGGTGGAAGCTTTCTTT. This gives the protein CASSLRPRWSEVEAFF.

The chain combines TRBV13 with TRBJ2-2; TRBD2 agrees at 14 bases. The CDR3 consists of 16 residues. In germline, CDR1 is PRHDT, CDR2 FYEKMQ (reference sequence). After removal of 5 bases from V and 4 bases from J, the junction contained 3 bases not matched to a gene. The CDR3 DNA is TGTGCCAGCAGCCTGGGACTAGCGGGGGTCACCGGGGAGCTGTTTTTT. Protein product: CASSLGLAGVTGELFF.

This chain joins TRBV13 and TRBJ1-1; D unresolved. Germline lookup yields CDR1 PRHDT and CDR2 FYEKMQ (reference sequence). The CDR3 has 12 amino acids. The V and J ends lost 5 bases and 1 base respectively, with 5 bases between them. CDR3 region: CASSPENTEAFF. The CDR3 coding sequence is TGTGCCAGCAGCCCAGAGAACACTGAAGCTTTCTTT.

This clone showed up just once. This sequence joins TRBV7-8 and TRBJ1-2; no firm D call. The ends were cut back, 0 bases at V and 4 bases at J, with 24 bases in the middle. This CDR3 has 19 residues. CDR1 is SGHVS and CDR2 is FQNEAQ in the germline V gene. In DNA, the CDR3 is TGTGCCAGCAGCTTAGCGGACGGGGTCATCCAGTCCCGCAGCTATGGCTACACCTTC. Amino acids: CASSLADGVIQSRSYGYTF. Full variable domain (outside the CDR3, taken from reference TRBV7-8 and TRBJ1-2): GAGVSQSPRYKVAKRGQDVALRCDPISGHVSLFWYQQALGQGPEFLTYFQNEAQLDKSGLPSDRFFAERPEGSVSTLKIQRTQQEDSAVYLCASSLADGVIQSRSYGYTFGSGTRLTVV.